This TCR beta chain was captured by sequencing in a study of blood T cells in healthy people across ages. This CDR3 has 14 residues. CDR1 is SQVTM, CDR2 ANQGSEA, per germline. V gave up 7 bases and J gave up 6 bases, with 19 bases separating them. For the second PCR, which ran for about 7 to 11 cycles, a sample-barcoded 5' primer and a J-beta primer mix were used. TCRdb fed the 5' RACE reads into MiXCR, producing one record per CDR3 protein. The table includes roughly 410,000 distinct CDR3 sequences, 50% to 60% detected once. In this sample, this clonotype turned up a few times. The antigen remains unidentified. Study-level findings and limits: Naive T cell percentage showed a strong correlation with the diversity of TCR beta. Long-lived and aged donors differed, with more naive CD4+ cells and higher diversity in the long-lived.

The chain combines TRBV29-1 with TRBJ2-1; D might be TRBD1 (6 bases). The TCR originated in a man between 60 and 70 years old in good health. The specimen sequenced was blood. The CDR3 nucleotides read TGCAGCGGTAACCGGGACAAGGCCTCCAATGAGCAGTTCTTC. Its translation is CSGNRDKASNEQFF.